Listed here are 20 T cell receptor beta chains from one sample, sequenced in a study of CD8 T cells in ankylosing spondylitis. TCRdb passed the 5' RACE reads through MiXCR, listing each CDR3 protein once. This sample carries about 280,000 distinct CDR3 sequences, over 15% of them seen once, and the ten largest clones take about 8%. Sequencing was performed on blood, either unsorted or a sorted T cell fraction (not recorded which). The receptor set was obtained from a male donor with ankylosing spondylitis or in good health (not recorded which).

V and J are TRBV7-6 and TRBJ2-3; TRBD2 matches 7 bases. After removal of 5 bases from V and 4 bases from J, the junction contained 12 bases not matched to a gene. Germline V CDR1 and CDR2: SGHVS, FNYEAQ. This CDR3 is 16 amino acids long. CDR3 protein: CASSPHLLASPDTQYF. The CDR3 DNA reads as TGTGCCAGCAGCCCCCATTTACTAGCGTCCCCAGATACGCAGTATTTT.

The sample holds many counts of this clonotype. The chain has TRBV12-3 or TRBV12-4 and TRBJ2-1; TRBD2 matches 9 bases. The CDR3 loop spans 16 amino acids. The trim removed 0 bases at V and 6 bases at J, leaving 6 bases unmatched. The CDR3 nucleotides are TGTGCCAGCAGTTTAGCTAGCGGGGGAGCCCCCAATGAGCAGTTCTTC. Translating it yields CASSLASGGAPNEQFF.

This clonotype has more than one count but fewer than ten. The chain couples TRBV11-2 to TRBJ2-5; D might be TRBD1 or TRBD2, each matching 7 bases. The CDR3 totals 16 residues. CDR1 and CDR2 (germline): SGHAT, FQNNGV. Trimming removed 1 base from V and 5 bases from J, with 17 bases in between. The CDR3 protein is CASSLGPGGGAETQYF. The CDR3 DNA sequence: TGTGCCAGCAGCTTAGGTCCAGGGGGGGGCGCGGAGACCCAGTACTTC.

In this sample, this clonotype turned up a few times. The genes are TRBV20-1 and TRBJ2-3, with D perhaps matching TRBD2 (6 bases). Trimming left V 2 bases short and J 4 bases short, with 16 bases between. There are 15 residues in the CDR3. CDR1 DFQATT and CDR2 SNEGSKA come from the germline V gene (reference sequence). CDR3 in amino acids: CSARITSLVADTQYF. CDR3 coding DNA: TGCAGTGCTAGAATTACTAGCTTGGTCGCAGATACGCAGTATTTT.

The chain employs TRBV9 and TRBJ2-1; no clear D gene. The V gene lost 0 bases and the J gene lost 2 bases, with 9 bases spanning the gap. The CDR3 extends over 15 amino acids. Germline CDR1 reads SGDLS; CDR2 reads YYNGEE. This CDR3 reads CASSVDGRPYNEQFF. The CDR3 DNA is TGTGCCAGCAGCGTAGACGGCAGGCCCTACAATGAGCAGTTCTTC.

This clonotype was detected many times. V is TRBV6-5 and J is TRBJ2-1; 12 positions agree with TRBD2. The V segment lost 0 bases and the J segment 0 bases; nucleotides outside the gene matches: 0. Germline V gene lookup returns CDR1 MNHEY and CDR2 SVGAGI. This CDR3 comprises 17 residues. The CDR3 here is CASSYSTSGSSYNEQFF. The CDR3 coding sequence is TGTGCCAGCAGTTACTCGACTAGCGGGAGCTCCTACAATGAGCAGTTCTTC.

The chain employs TRBV3-1 and TRBJ2-4, with 8 nucleotides matching TRBD2. This CDR3 has 18 residues. Germline CDR1 reads LGHDT; CDR2 reads YNNKEL (reference sequence). Germline trimming cut 4 bases from V and 3 bases from J; bases unmatched to any gene: 14. CDR3 region: CASSPGLQAGEVKNIQYF. DNA for the CDR3: TGTGCCAGCAGCCCCGGACTCCAAGCGGGAGAAGTCAAAAACATTCAGTACTTC.

This clonotype has a count of ten or more. The V call is TRBV29-1, the J call TRBJ2-2; D tentatively reads TRBD1 or TRBD2 (5 bases each). Trimming shortened V by 7 bases and J by 4 bases, and 13 bases separated the two germline ends. Germline V gene data show CDR1 as SQVTM and CDR2 as ANQGSEA. The length of the CDR3 is 13 residues. CDR3 in DNA: TGCAGCGCTCTGGGACGGTTCACCGGGGAGCTGTTTTTT. It is translated as CSALGRFTGELFF.

V gene TRBV6-1 combines with J gene TRBJ2-2; 8 bases agree with TRBD2. V was clipped by 3 bases and J by 14 bases; unmatched bases: 8. Germline V gene data show CDR1 as MNHNS and CDR2 as SASEGT. The CDR3 runs 13 residues. The CDR3 nucleotides read TGTGCCAGCAGTGACGGGACGGGGGGGAAACTGTTTTTT. Amino acid sequence: CASSDGTGGKLFF.

The chain employs TRBV7-8 and TRBJ1-1; 9 bases align to TRBD1. CDR3 length: 13 residues. J lost 10 bases, V lost 5 bases, and 8 bases had no gene match. CDR1 is SGHVS and CDR2 is FQNEAQ in the germline V gene. The CDR3 is CASSVGQGIGAFF. The CDR3 DNA reads TGTGCCAGCAGCGTGGGACAGGGAATTGGAGCTTTCTTT.

V is TRBV11-2 and J is TRBJ2-2; D gene unclear. The V gene lost 7 bases and the J gene lost 5 bases, with 11 bases spanning the gap. Germline values: CDR1 SGHAT, CDR2 FQNNGV. The CDR3 has 13 amino acids. The CDR3 is CASTSGVTGELFF. CDR3 sequence (DNA): TGTGCCAGCACCTCGGGCGTGACCGGGGAGCTGTTTTTT.

Ten or more counts support this clonotype. The chain employs TRBV7-3 and TRBJ2-2; the D gene is possibly TRBD2 (5 bases). V dropped 6 bases and J dropped 4 bases, with 12 bases sitting between them. CDR1 is SGHTA, CDR2 FQGTGA, per germline. The CDR3 runs 14 residues. For the CDR3, the DNA is TGTGCCAGCAGACCAACTAGGGCCACCGGGGAGCTGTTTTTT. Encoded protein: CASRPTRATGELFF. The full variable domain, in which reference TRBV7-3 and TRBJ2-2 provide the parts outside the CDR3, is GAGVSQTPSNKVTEKGKYVELRCDPISGHTALYWYRQSLGQGPEFLIYFQGTGAADDSGLPNDRFFAVRPEGSVSTLKIQRTERGDSAVYLCASRPTRATGELFFGEGSRLTVL.

This clonotype was recorded a few times. This chain connects TRBV20-1 to TRBJ1-4; D perhaps matches TRBD1 (5 bases). CDR1 is DFQATT and CDR2 is SNEGSKA in the germline V gene (reference sequence). The V gene lost 1 base and the J gene lost 7 bases, with 16 bases spanning the gap. The length of the CDR3 is 15 residues. The CDR3 here is CSARAAAGGGEKLFF. The DNA for the CDR3 is TGCAGTGCTAGAGCGGCGGCTGGGGGGGGTGAAAAACTGTTTTTT.

This chain uses TRBV11-2 with TRBJ2-5, with 11 bases matching TRBD2. There are 17 residues in the CDR3. The germline CDR1 and CDR2 sequences are SGHAT and FQNNGV. With V trimmed by 3 bases and J by 2 bases, 8 bases remained unmatched. The DNA for the CDR3 is TGTGCCAGCAGCTTTGGTAGCGGGAGGGTCTCTCAAGAGACCCAGTACTTC. Residues: CASSFGSGRVSQETQYF.

This chain joins TRBV7-3 and TRBJ2-1, with a tentative D call TRBD2 (6 bases). This CDR3 is built from 16 residues. V lost 5 bases and J lost 0, with 14 bases in between. Germline V gene lookup returns CDR1 SGHTA and CDR2 FQGTGA. The CDR3 DNA follows: TGTGCCAGCAGCACCTCTTTCGGGAGCTCCTACAATGAGCAGTTCTTC. Its protein is CASSTSFGSSYNEQFF. The whole variable domain, remainder taken from reference TRBV7-3 and TRBJ2-1, is GAGVSQTPSNKVTEKGKYVELRCDPISGHTALYWYRQSLGQGPEFLIYFQGTGAADDSGLPNDRFFAVRPEGSVSTLKIQRTERGDSAVYLCASSTSFGSSYNEQFFGPGTRLTVL.

Only a few counts were recorded for this clonotype. This rearrangement joins TRBV15 to TRBJ2-1; D ambiguous. CDR3 length: 14 amino acids. Trimming removed 1 base from V and 1 base from J, with 5 bases in between. CDR1 is LNHNV, CDR2 YYDKDF, per germline (reference sequence). The CDR3 DNA reads TGTGCCACCAGCAGAGTTAGTTCCTACAATGAGCAGTTCTTC. Amino acid sequence: CATSRVSSYNEQFF.

The V call is TRBV6-2 or TRBV6-3, the J call TRBJ1-2; perhaps TRBD1 as D (5 bases). The CDR3 runs to 13 residues. V lost 6 bases and J lost 7, with 15 bases in between. The germline V gene has CDR1 MNHEY and CDR2 SVGEGT. CDR3 sequence reads: CASRLGGAGGYTF. CDR3 sequence (DNA): TGTGCCAGCAGGCTCGGCGGGGCTGGTGGCTACACCTTC.

This clonotype was counted ten times or more. The chain is built from TRBV5-1 and TRBJ1-1, with D tentatively TRBD1 (5 bases). The V end was cut by 0 bases, the J end by 6 bases, with 15 bases between. The CDR3 loop spans 15 amino acids. Looked up from germline, CDR1 is SGHRS and CDR2 is YFSETQ. The CDR3 here is CASSLGPERGSEAFF. CDR3 DNA: TGCGCCAGCAGCTTGGGACCGGAAAGGGGTTCTGAAGCTTTCTTT.

At least ten counts were recorded for this clonotype. The V call is TRBV29-1, the J call TRBJ1-1; TRBD1 might be the D (6 bases). Germline-derived CDR1 and CDR2 are SQVTM and ANQGSEA. The CDR3 covers 15 residues. The germline V and J ends were trimmed by 8 bases and 2 bases, with 21 bases remaining between them. CDR3: CSSVEASGANTEAFF. The CDR3 nucleotides are TGCAGCAGCGTTGAAGCCTCAGGGGCCAACACTGAAGCTTTCTTT. The full variable domain, its missing parts supplied by reference TRBV29-1 and TRBJ1-1, is SAVISQKPSRDICQRGTSLTIQCQVDSQVTMMFWYRQQPGQSLTLIATANQGSEATYESGFVIDKFPISRPNLTFSTLTVSNMSPEDSSIYLCSSVEASGANTEAFFGQGTRLTVV.

In its sample, this clonotype was seen many times. This chain's CDR3 is CSARAGLAGVETQYF. CDR3 coding DNA: TGCAGTGCTAGAGCTGGACTAGCGGGAGTAGAGACCCAGTACTTC. The V and J genes are TRBV20-1 and TRBJ2-5; 13 bases fit TRBD2. CDR3 length: 15 amino acids. The J segment lost 4 bases and the V segment lost 1 base, leaving 3 bases of the junction unmatched. Germline V gene sequence: CDR1 DFQATT, CDR2 SNEGSKA (reference sequence).